One and the same sample provided the 14 T cell receptor beta chains below, sequenced in a study of regulatory T cells in long-lasting Graves disease. CDR3 regions were amplified by Arm-PCR using iRepertoire HTBI primers to build TCR beta libraries. TCRdb itself ran the multiplex PCR reads through MiXCR, one entry per CDR3 protein. This sample has fewer than 550,000 distinct CDR3 sequences, with 20% to 25% found just once. As for time point: persistent/refractory GD, antithyroid drugs over 5 years with positive TRAb. After RNA was extracted from PBMCs, the TCR library was made from it. The starting material was peripheral blood mononuclear cells (PBMCs), obtained when the disease was refractory, from a patient treated with antithyroid drugs. These receptors originate from a female donor with Graves disease.

Only a few counts were recorded for this clonotype. This chain links TRBV5-1 with TRBJ1-1; 11 bases are a match to TRBD1. The V gene's germline CDR1 is SGHRS and CDR2 YFSETQ. The CDR3 length is 15 residues. V lost 4 bases to trimming and J lost 5 bases; unmatched junction nucleotides: 7. The CDR3 is CASSRTGGRGTEAFF. DNA of the CDR3: TGCGCCAGCAGCCGGACAGGGGGCAGGGGGACTGAAGCTTTCTTT.

This clonotype was seen at least ten times. This chain links TRBV7-8 with TRBJ1-1, with TRBD1 as a possible D gene (6 bases). The CDR3 runs to 15 residues. Germline CDR1 SGHVS, CDR2 FQNEAQ. Trimming took 1 base from V and 4 from J, leaving 13 bases between them. CDR3 bases: TGTGCCAGCAGCTTAGATGGTCGGGGGCTCACTGAAGCTTTCTTT. Amino acids: CASSLDGRGLTEAFF.

This clonotype was detected only a few times. V usage is TRBV7-8 and J usage is TRBJ1-2, with a tentative D call TRBD1 (5 bases). There are 16 residues in the CDR3. The V end lost 1 base, the J end lost 2 bases, and 14 bases lay between the germline ends. CDR1 is SGHVS, CDR2 FQNEAQ, per germline. The CDR3 sequence: CASSLDWGGANYGYTF. The CDR3 region has the DNA TGTGCCAGCAGCTTAGATTGGGGGGGAGCGAACTATGGCTACACCTTC.

This clonotype has at least ten counts. The V and J genes are TRBV6-1 and TRBJ2-7; 7 bases fit TRBD1. With 6 bases clipped from V and 0 bases from J, the junction kept 5 bases outside the gene matches. This CDR3 is built from 14 residues. CDR1 and CDR2 from the germline V gene are MNHNS and SASEGT. CDR3 nucleotide sequence: TGTGCCAGCAGCCCGGGACAGAACTCCTACGAGCAGTACTTC. Translating it yields CASSPGQNSYEQYF.

This clonotype was observed at least ten times. The genes are TRBV12-3 or TRBV12-4 and TRBJ2-2; 7 bases are a match to TRBD2. This CDR3 has 16 amino acids. The V gene end was trimmed by 1 base and the J gene end by 3 bases; junction bases not matched to a gene: 5. Written as DNA, the CDR3 is TGTGCCAGCAGTTTAGGGGGGAGGGGATACACCGGGGAGCTGTTTTTT. As protein: CASSLGGRGYTGELFF.

In regard to this clonotype: This may come from a read error, since a much larger clone is one base off. The rearrangement uses TRBV28 and TRBJ1-1, with D perhaps TRBD1 (6 bases). This CDR3 has 13 residues. Germline V gene data show CDR1 as MDHEN and CDR2 as SYDVKM. CDR3 nucleotides: TGTGCCGGCAGTTCCGTACAGGGATATGAAGCTTTCTTT. As protein: CAGSSVQGYEAFF.

The V call is TRBV19, the J call TRBJ2-5, with 9 nucleotides matching TRBD1. From germline, CDR1 is LNHDA and CDR2 SQIVND (reference sequence). V lost 9 bases, J lost 4 bases, and 9 bases stayed unmatched. The CDR3 extends over 14 amino acids. This chain's CDR3 is CASQDRDRVETQYF. The CDR3 DNA reads TGTGCCAGCCAAGACCGGGACAGGGTAGAGACCCAGTACTTC.

The chain uses TRBV18 and TRBJ1-1; D may be TRBD1 (6 bases). V was cut by 2 bases and J by 1 base, with 14 bases left in between. The germline gives CDR1 KGHSH, CDR2 LQKENI. There are 16 residues in the CDR3. This CDR3 is CASSPLIKQGNTEAFF. CDR3 sequence (DNA): TGTGCCAGCTCACCATTAATAAAACAGGGGAACACTGAAGCTTTCTTT.

This chain connects TRBV12-3 or TRBV12-4 to TRBJ1-6; TRBD1 aligns across 7 bases. This CDR3 has 14 residues. The J segment lost 9 bases and the V segment lost 6 bases, leaving 8 bases of the junction unmatched. CDR3 bases: TGTGCCAGCAGCACCGGGACAGAGACTTCACCCCTCCACTTT. Its translation: CASSTGTETSPLHF.

This clonotype was counted between two and nine times. This rearrangement joins TRBV3-1 to TRBJ2-7; D unclear. The CDR3 runs to 15 residues. Deletions cut 3 bases from V and 2 bases from J, with 14 bases between. Germline CDR1 and CDR2: LGHDT and YNNKEL (reference sequence). CDR3 loop: CASSQGISAAYEQYF. DNA of the CDR3: TGTGCCAGCAGCCAGGGAATTTCGGCCGCCTACGAGCAGTACTTC.

Ten or more counts support this clonotype. The rearrangement links TRBV2 to TRBJ2-7; D gene unclear. Between the trimmed V and J ends, which lost 6 bases and 6 bases, there was a span of 15 bases. The CDR3 has 13 residues. CDR1 is SNHLY, CDR2 FYNNEI, per germline. CDR3 region: CASSAAELGEQYF. The CDR3 DNA follows: TGTGCCAGCAGCGCCGCGGAGCTCGGCGAGCAGTACTTC.

This clonotype was observed a few times. This chain links TRBV6-2 or TRBV6-3 with TRBJ2-7; no clear D. V lost 2 bases, J lost 7 bases, and 9 bases lay in between. This CDR3 contains 12 residues. Germline V gene data show CDR1 as MNHEY and CDR2 as SVGEGT. In nucleotides, the CDR3 is TGTGCCAGCAGTTACACATTACCTGAGCAGTACTTC. It translates to CASSYTLPEQYF.

The chain links TRBV10-3 to TRBJ1-2; perhaps TRBD1 as D (5 bases). V lost 5 bases to trimming and J lost 3 bases, with 13 bases between them. Germline lookup yields CDR1 ENHRY and CDR2 SYGVKD. The CDR3 has 14 residues. As DNA, the CDR3 is TGTGCCATCAGTCGACCGTCGGGGGACTATGGCTACACCTTC. It codes for CAISRPSGDYGYTF.

This clonotype was found many times. The V call is TRBV28, the J call TRBJ2-7, with D possibly being TRBD2 (5 bases). Per germline, CDR1 MDHEN and CDR2 SYDVKM. Trimming took off 11 bases at V and 0 bases at J, with 14 bases between the two ends. The CDR3 has 13 residues. The CDR3 nucleotides read TGTGCCTCCGGCACGGGGAGCTCCTACGAGCAGTACTTC. Translation gives CASGTGSSYEQYF.